This T cell receptor beta chain appears in the sequencing data of a study of neurological immune-mediated disorders. It was by 5'RACE with 10-nucleotide random UMIs that the cDNA was made. TCRdb independently ran MiXCR on the 5' RACE reads; one entry per CDR3 protein. This sample carries roughly 56,000 distinct CDR3 sequences, over 10% of them seen once, and the ten largest clones take less than 2%. The table lists this clonotype with many counts. With V trimmed by 2 bases and J by 4 bases, 6 bases remained unmatched. Germline CDR1 is DFQATT and CDR2 is SNEGSKA (reference sequence). This CDR3 contains 16 residues. The study built unsorted libraries from 2 million PBMCs kept at -80 C.

This sequence joins TRBV20-1 and TRBJ1-6, with 9 nucleotides matching TRBD1. What was sequenced was PBMCs. This receptor was taken from a man aged 55 to 69 in good health. CDR3 bases: TGCAGTGCTAGACTCACAGGGGGCTTGTATAATTCACCCCTCCACTTT. Translating gives CSARLTGGLYNSPLHF.